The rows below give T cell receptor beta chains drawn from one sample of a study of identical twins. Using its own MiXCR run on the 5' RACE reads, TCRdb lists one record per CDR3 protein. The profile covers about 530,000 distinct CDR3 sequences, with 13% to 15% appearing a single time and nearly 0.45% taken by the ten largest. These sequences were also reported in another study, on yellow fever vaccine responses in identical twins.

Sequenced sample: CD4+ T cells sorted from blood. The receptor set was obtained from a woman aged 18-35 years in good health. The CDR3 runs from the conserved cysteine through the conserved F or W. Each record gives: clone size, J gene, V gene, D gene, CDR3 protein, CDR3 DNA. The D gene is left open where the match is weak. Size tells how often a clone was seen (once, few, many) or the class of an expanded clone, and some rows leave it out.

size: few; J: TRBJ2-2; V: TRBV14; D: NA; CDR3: CASSQDLPTGELFF; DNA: TGTGCCAGCAGCCAAGATCTTCCCACCGGGGAGCTGTTTTTT
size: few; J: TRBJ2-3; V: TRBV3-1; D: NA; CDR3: CASSQDPGWGPPSTDTQYF; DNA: TGTGCCAGCAGCCAAGATCCGGGGTGGGGGCCTCCAAGCACAGATACGCAGTATTTT
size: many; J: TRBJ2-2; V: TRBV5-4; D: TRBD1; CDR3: CASSLAGTGSTGELFF; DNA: TGTGCCAGCAGCTTGGCCGGGACAGGGTCCACCGGGGAGCTGTTTTTT
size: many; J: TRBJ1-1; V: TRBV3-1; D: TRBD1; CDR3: CASSSRDRGYTEAFF; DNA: TGTGCCAGCAGCTCCCGGGACAGGGGTTACACTGAAGCTTTCTTT
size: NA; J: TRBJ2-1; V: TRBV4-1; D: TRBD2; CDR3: CASSQGVAGLAGGYNEQFF; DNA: TGCGCCAGCAGCCAAGGAGTGGCGGGACTAGCGGGAGGGTACAATGAGCAGTTCTTC
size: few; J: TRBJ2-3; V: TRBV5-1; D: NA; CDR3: CASSLGPVVTDTQYF; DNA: TGCGCCAGCAGCTTGGGACCCGTAGTCACAGATACGCAGTATTTT
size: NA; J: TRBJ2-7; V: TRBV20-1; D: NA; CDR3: CSDPGNYEQYF; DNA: TGCAGCGACCCTGGGAACTACGAGCAGTACTTC
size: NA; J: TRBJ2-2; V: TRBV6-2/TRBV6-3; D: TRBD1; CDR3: CASNLVGQGRTGELFF; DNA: TGTGCCAGCAACCTGGTAGGACAGGGACGCACCGGGGAGCTGTTTTTT
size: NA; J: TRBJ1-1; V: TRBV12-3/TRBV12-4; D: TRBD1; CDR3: CASRDRVINTEAFF; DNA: TGTGCCAGCAGGGACAGGGTTATAAACACTGAAGCTTTCTTT
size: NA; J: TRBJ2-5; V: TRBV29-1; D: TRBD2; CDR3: CSAPTSGSSWETQYF; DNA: TGCAGCGCCCCGACTAGCGGATCCTCTTGGGAGACCCAGTACTTC
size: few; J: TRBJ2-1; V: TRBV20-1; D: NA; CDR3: CSTIEGFEQFF; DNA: TGCAGTACCATCGAGGGATTTGAGCAGTTCTTC
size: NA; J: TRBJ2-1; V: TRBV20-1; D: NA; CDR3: CSARHPLAVSKVNEQFF; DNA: TGCAGTGCTAGACACCCATTAGCGGTCTCGAAGGTGAATGAGCAGTTCTTC
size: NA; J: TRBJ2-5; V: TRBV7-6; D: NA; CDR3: CASSPGDLSETQYF; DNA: TGTGCCAGCAGCCCCGGGGACCTCTCAGAGACCCAGTACTTC
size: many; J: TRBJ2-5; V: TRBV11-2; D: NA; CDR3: CASSLGARETQYF; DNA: TGTGCCAGCAGTTTAGGGGCCCGAGAGACCCAGTACTTC
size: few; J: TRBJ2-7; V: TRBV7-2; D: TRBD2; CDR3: CASRLAGGSYEQYF; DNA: TGTGCCAGCAGGTTAGCGGGAGGTTCCTACGAGCAGTACTTC
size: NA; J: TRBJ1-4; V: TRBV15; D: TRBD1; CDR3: CATSRGRDSNEKLFF; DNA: TGTGCCACCAGCAGAGGAAGGGACAGTAATGAAAAACTGTTTTTT
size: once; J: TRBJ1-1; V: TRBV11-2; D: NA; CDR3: CASSHTGRVTEAFF; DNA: TGTGCCAGCAGCCACACCGGACGTGTCACTGAAGCTTTCTTT
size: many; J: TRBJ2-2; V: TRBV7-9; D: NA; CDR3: CASSQIVPGELFF; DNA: TGTGCCAGCAGCCAAATAGTACCCGGGGAGCTGTTTTTT
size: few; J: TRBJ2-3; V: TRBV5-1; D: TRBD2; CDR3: CAVRRGLGSDTQYF; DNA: TGCGCCGTAAGGCGAGGACTAGGCTCAGATACGCAGTATTTT
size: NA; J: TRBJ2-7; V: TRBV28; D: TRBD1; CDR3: CASSLDRGPYEQYF; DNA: TGTGCCAGCAGTCTCGACAGGGGGCCCTACGAGCAGTACTTC
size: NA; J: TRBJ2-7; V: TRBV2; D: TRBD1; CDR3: CASRRTGTGAYEQYF; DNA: TGTGCCAGCAGACGTACCGGGACAGGGGCCTACGAGCAGTACTTC
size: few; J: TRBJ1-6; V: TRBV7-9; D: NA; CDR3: CASSFLGGAGNSPLHF; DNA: TGTGCCAGCAGCTTCCTCGGGGGGGCAGGGAATTCACCCCTCCACTTT
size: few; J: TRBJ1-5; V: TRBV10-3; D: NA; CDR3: CAISVTGSNQPQHF; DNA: TGTGCCATCAGTGTCACAGGGAGCAATCAGCCCCAGCATTTT
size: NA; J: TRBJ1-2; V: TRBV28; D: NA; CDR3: CASSPRLANYGYTF; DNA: TGTGCCAGCAGCCCCCGCTTAGCTAACTATGGCTACACCTTC
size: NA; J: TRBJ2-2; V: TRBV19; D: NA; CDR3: CASTVYATGNTGELFF; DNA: TGTGCCAGTACCGTATACGCGACAGGGAACACCGGGGAGCTGTTTTTT
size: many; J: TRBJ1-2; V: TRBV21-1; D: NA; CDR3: CASSKGEQGNYGYTF; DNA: TGTGCCAGCAGCAAGGGTGAACAGGGGAACTATGGCTACACCTTC
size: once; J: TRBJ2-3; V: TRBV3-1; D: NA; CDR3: CASSQRPTDTQYF; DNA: TGTGCCAGCAGCCAGAGGCCCACAGATACGCAGTATTTT
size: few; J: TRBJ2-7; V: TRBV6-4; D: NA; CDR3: CASSEYMGSYEQYF; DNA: TGTGCCAGCAGTGAGTACATGGGGTCCTACGAGCAGTACTTC
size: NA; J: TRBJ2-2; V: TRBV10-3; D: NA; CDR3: CAISATSLSSGSRTGELFF; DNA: TGTGCCATCAGTGCGACCTCCCTGTCGTCAGGGTCAAGGACCGGGGAGCTGTTTTTT
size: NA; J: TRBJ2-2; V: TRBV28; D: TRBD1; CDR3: CAIGQGNTGELFF; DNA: TGTGCCATCGGACAGGGGAACACCGGGGAGCTGTTTTTT
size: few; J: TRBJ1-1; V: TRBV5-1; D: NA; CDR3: CASSYDQNTEAFF; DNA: TGCGCCAGCAGCTACGATCAGAACACTGAAGCTTTCTTT
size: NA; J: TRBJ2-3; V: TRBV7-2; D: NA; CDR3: CASSSDGARPDTQYF; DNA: TGTGCCAGCAGCTCAGACGGGGCTCGCCCAGATACGCAGTATTTT
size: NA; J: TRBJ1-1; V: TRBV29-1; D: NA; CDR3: CSARGDGRGRTYMNTEAFF; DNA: TGCAGCGCCCGGGGGGACGGACGGGGCAGAACTTACATGAACACTGAAGCTTTCTTT
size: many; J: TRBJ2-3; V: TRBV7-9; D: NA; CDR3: CASSPSGDTQYF; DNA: TGTGCCAGCAGCCCATCGGGGGATACGCAGTATTTT
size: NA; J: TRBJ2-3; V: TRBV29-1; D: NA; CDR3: CSARTDPTGTQYF; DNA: TGCAGCGCAAGGACAGACCCCACGGGTACGCAGTATTTT
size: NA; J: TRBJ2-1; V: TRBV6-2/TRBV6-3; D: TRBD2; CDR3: CASSYYEASGGMTYNEQFF; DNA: TGTGCCAGCAGTTACTACGAGGCTAGCGGGGGGATGACCTACAATGAGCAGTTCTTC
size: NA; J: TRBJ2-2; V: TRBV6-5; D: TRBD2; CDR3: CASSYQLSGSRFNTGELFF; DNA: TGTGCCAGCAGTTACCAACTTAGCGGGAGCAGGTTTAACACCGGGGAGCTGTTTTTT
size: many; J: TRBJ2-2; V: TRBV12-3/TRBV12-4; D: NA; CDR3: CASRGVAGANTGELFF; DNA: TGTGCCAGCAGAGGGGTGGCAGGCGCGAACACCGGGGAGCTGTTTTTT
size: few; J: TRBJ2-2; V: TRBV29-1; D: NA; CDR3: CSARARGLRGTGELFF; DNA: TGCAGCGCGAGGGCTCGGGGCCTTCGAGGCACCGGGGAGCTGTTTTTT
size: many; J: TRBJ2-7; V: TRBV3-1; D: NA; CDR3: CASSQMEGAYEQYF; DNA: TGTGCCAGCAGCCAAATGGAAGGCGCCTACGAGCAGTACTTC
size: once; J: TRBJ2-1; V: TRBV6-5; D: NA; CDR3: CASSSSLHSYNEQFF; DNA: TGTGCCAGCAGTTCTAGCCTCCACTCCTACAATGAGCAGTTCTTC
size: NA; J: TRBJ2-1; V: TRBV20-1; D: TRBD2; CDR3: CSARDTSGRAEQFF; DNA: TGCAGTGCTAGAGATACTAGCGGGAGGGCCGAGCAGTTCTTC
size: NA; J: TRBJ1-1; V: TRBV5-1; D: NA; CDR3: CASSYETNTEAFF; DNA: TGCGCCAGCAGCTATGAGACGAACACTGAAGCTTTCTTT
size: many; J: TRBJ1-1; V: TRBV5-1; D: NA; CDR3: CASSLDRNTEAFF; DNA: TGCGCCAGCAGCTTGGACAGGAACACTGAAGCTTTCTTT
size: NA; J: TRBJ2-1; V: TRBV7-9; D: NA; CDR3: CASSPSPPGSYNEQFF; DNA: TGTGCCAGCAGCCCCTCACCCCCGGGCTCCTACAATGAGCAGTTCTTC
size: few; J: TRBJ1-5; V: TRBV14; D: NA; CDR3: CASSQDGGEQPQHF; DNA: TGTGCCAGCAGCCAAGATGGGGGAGAGCAGCCCCAGCATTTT
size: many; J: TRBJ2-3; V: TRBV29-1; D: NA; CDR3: CSVDGQLGDTQYF; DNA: TGCAGCGTTGACGGTCAGTTGGGAGATACGCAGTATTTT
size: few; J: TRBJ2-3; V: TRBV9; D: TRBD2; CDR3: CASSEREPRTDTQYF; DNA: TGTGCCAGCAGCGAGCGGGAGCCACGCACAGATACGCAGTATTTT
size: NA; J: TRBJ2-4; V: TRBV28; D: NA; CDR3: CASSTMAGMGYF; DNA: TGTGCCAGCAGCACTATGGCCGGGATGGGGTACTTC
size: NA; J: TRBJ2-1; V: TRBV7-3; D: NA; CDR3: CASNPGPASGEQFF; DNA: TGTGCCAGCAATCCGGGCCCCGCCTCGGGTGAGCAGTTCTTC
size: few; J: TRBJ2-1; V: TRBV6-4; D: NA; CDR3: CASSKQIYNEQFF; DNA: TGTGCCAGCAGTAAACAGATATACAATGAGCAGTTCTTC
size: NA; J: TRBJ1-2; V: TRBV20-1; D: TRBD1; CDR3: CSARDPTGRLRYGYTF; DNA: TGCAGTGCTAGAGATCCGACAGGGAGGTTAAGATATGGCTACACCTTC
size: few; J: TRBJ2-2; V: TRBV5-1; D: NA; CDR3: CASSLADSSTGELFF; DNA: TGCGCCAGCAGCTTGGCCGACAGCTCTACCGGGGAGCTGTTTTTT
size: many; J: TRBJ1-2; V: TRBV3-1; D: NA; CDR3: CASSRTTGGNYGYTF; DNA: TGTGCCAGCAGCCGTACGACGGGGGGCAACTATGGCTACACCTTC
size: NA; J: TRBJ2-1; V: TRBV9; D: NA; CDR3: CASSAYPAVDSYNEQFF; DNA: TGTGCCAGCAGCGCCTACCCGGCGGTTGACTCCTACAATGAGCAGTTCTTC